The 2 T cell receptor beta chains given below trace back to one sample, sequenced in a study of response to subunit inactivated influenza vaccine. MiXCR, applied by TCRdb to the RT-PCR reads, yields one record per CDR3 protein. The data contain 600,000 to 850,000 distinct CDR3 sequences, 14% of them singletons. Sequencing was performed on PBMCs from blood, taken 14 days before vaccination. These receptors were taken from a man aged 50-60 years who received an inactivated influenza vaccine.

This clonotype was seen more than once but under ten times. The chain has TRBV5-1 and TRBJ1-5; maybe TRBD1 (5 bases). This CDR3 has 14 residues. CDR1 SGHRS and CDR2 YFSETQ come from the germline V gene. V was cut by 0 bases and J by 7 bases, with 11 bases left in between. CDR3 in amino acids: CASSLASGGQPQHF. In nucleotides, the CDR3 is TGCGCCAGCAGCTTGGCGTCCGGGGGGCAGCCCCAGCATTTT.

The chain combines TRBV20-1 with TRBJ2-2; no clear D gene. This CDR3 has 14 amino acids. Germline-derived CDR1 and CDR2 are DFQATT and SNEGSKA (reference sequence). The V and J ends lost 0 bases and 4 bases respectively, with 9 bases between them. The DNA for the CDR3 is TGCAGTGCTAGAGAGGCTAGAGGCACCGGGGAGCTGTTTTTT. Amino acid sequence: CSAREARGTGELFF.